Sequencing of this T cell receptor beta chain was carried out in a study of control samples from healthy donors and cancer patients. Per germline, CDR1 GTSNPN and CDR2 SVGIG (reference sequence). Trimming cost V 4 bases and J 3 bases, with 16 bases left between them. The CDR3 sequence is 15 residues long. The protocol was immunoSEQ multiplex PCR, while the TCRdb copy is restricted to in-frame clones and leaves out a portion. Of 130,000 to 150,000 clones listed, about 88% are singletons. The J gene is TRBJ1-5, the V gene TRBV30, with D possibly matching TRBD1 (6 bases). Sequencing used blood. The receptor comes from a young woman in good health. In nucleotides, the CDR3 is TGTGCCTGGACCCCTACAGGGCTTTACAATCAGCCCCAGCATTTT. Encoded protein: CAWTPTGLYNQPQHF.